This T cell receptor (beta chain) was found in a study of cytomegalovirus exposure and HLA in healthy donors. General observations from the study: Later work associated 16,951 TCR beta sequences with HLA alleles at 0.05 false discovery rate.

About this clone: Its antigen is not identified.

PCR was performed using 60 Vbeta and 13 Jbeta primers. Profiled with immunoSEQ multiplex PCR; TCRdb holds only in-frame clones, not every one. The table includes under 250,000 clones, roughly 85% detected once. Trimming removed 7 bases from V and 1 base from J; junction bases left unmatched: 7. Germline CDR1 is MNHEY and CDR2 is SVGAGI. The CDR3 is made up of 15 amino acids. The sample taken for sequencing was PBMCs. V usage is TRBV6-5 and J usage is TRBJ1-1; TRBD1 matches 9 bases. The TCR comes from a male donor in good health and CMV-seronegative. CDR3 residues: CASTPYRGQNTEAFF. The CDR3, as DNA: TGTGCCAGCACGCCTTACAGGGGGCAGAACACTGAAGCTTTCTTT.